This T cell receptor (beta chain) was identified during a study of blood T cell repertoires in COVID-19. As for the study in general: Researchers got acute and convalescent COVID-19 samples from the United States, Italy and Spain.

As processed by the authors: Estimated nucleated cell counts came from reference gene primer amplification. Using immunoSEQ multiplex PCR, the repertoire was profiled, and TCRdb retains in-frame clones only, with some absent. V, J and clone size derive from that table, while D and trimming were established from the DNA sequence. The sample lists some 180,000 clones, more than 80% occurring once. The V gene's germline CDR1 is ENHRY and CDR2 SYGVKD. The CDR3 loop spans 13 amino acids. Deletions cut 7 bases from V and 10 bases from J, with 19 bases between. The sample taken for sequencing was peripheral blood. The receptor's source is a woman aged 60-75 years with acute or convalescent COVID-19. V and J are TRBV10-3 and TRBJ1-1; D is unclear. In nucleotides, the CDR3 is TGTGCCATCATGGCAACAAATGGGGAGAGAGCTTTCTTT. This sequence encodes CAIMATNGERAFF.